Listed here are 17 T cell receptor beta chains from one sample, sequenced in a study of T cell responses to AZD1222 COVID-19 vaccine. Produced via immunoSEQ multiplex PCR; TCRdb's table is partial and in-frame only. In the table there are some 50,000 clones, around nine tenths of which are singletons. The material was peripheral blood, obtained 28 days after the second AZD1222 dose. All receptors come from an adult who received the AZD1222 COVID-19 vaccine.

The chain joins TRBV2 to TRBJ2-7; TRBD2 matches 11 bases. The CDR3 covers 16 residues. The germline V gene encodes CDR1 SNHLY and CDR2 FYNNEI. V was pared by 6 bases and J by 0 bases, with 7 bases of the junction left unmatched. The CDR3 here is CASRRLAGQTSYEQYF. DNA of the CDR3: TGTGCCAGCAGAAGACTAGCGGGACAGACCTCCTACGAGCAGTACTTC.

This chain connects TRBV6-5 to TRBJ1-1; D not certain. The germline gives CDR1 MNHEY, CDR2 SVGAGI. The CDR3 contains 13 residues. Trimming took 3 bases from V and 8 from J, leaving 13 bases between them. CDR3 loop: CASSYTDHAEAFF. The CDR3 DNA sequence: TGTGCCAGCAGTTATACGGACCATGCCGAAGCTTTCTTT.

The genes are TRBV5-1 and TRBJ2-7; 7 bases are shared with TRBD2. Germline V gene sequence: CDR1 SGHRS, CDR2 YFSETQ. The CDR3 runs 15 residues. Trimming cost V 4 bases and J 2 bases; bases outside gene matches: 9. CDR3 DNA: TGCGCCAGCAGCCCCCCCGTAGCGGGCCCCTACGAGCAGTACTTC. Translating it yields CASSPPVAGPYEQYF.

The chain couples TRBV28 to TRBJ2-3; TRBD1 matches at 10 bases. There are 17 residues in the CDR3. Germline CDR1 is MDHEN and CDR2 is SYDVKM. With V trimmed by 4 bases and J by 3 bases, 10 bases remained unmatched. The chain's CDR3 is CASSSLGQGMTTDTQYF. CDR3 sequence (DNA): TGTGCCAGCAGTTCGTTGGGACAGGGGATGACGACAGATACGCAGTATTTT.

The chain has TRBV5-4 and TRBJ1-6, with D unclear. CDR3 size: 15 residues. Trimming cost V 0 bases and J 10 bases, with 14 bases left between them. CDR1 is SGHNT and CDR2 is YYREEE in the germline V gene (reference sequence). In nucleotides, the CDR3 is TGTGCCAGCAGCTTGGCCGAAAATCGTCGGTCACCCCTCCACTTT. Its translation is CASSLAENRRSPLHF.

The chain is built from TRBV5-1 and TRBJ2-7, with 10 bases fitting TRBD1. The V gene's germline CDR1 is SGHRS and CDR2 YFSETQ. This CDR3 contains 14 residues. V lost 4 bases and J lost 4; bases outside the gene matches: 5. The CDR3: CASSPRTGGYEQYF. For the CDR3, the DNA is TGCGCCAGCAGCCCCCGGACAGGGGGTTACGAGCAGTACTTC.

V and J are TRBV29-1 and TRBJ1-2; D is unclear. Per germline, CDR1 SQVTM and CDR2 ANQGSEA. CDR3 length: 12 amino acids. V shed 2 bases and J shed 7 bases, with 11 bases lying between them. The CDR3 reads CSVEWGDGGYTF. The CDR3 nucleotides read TGCAGCGTTGAATGGGGAGATGGTGGCTACACCTTC.

The chain carries TRBV7-2 and TRBJ2-1, with 8 bases fitting TRBD2. Trimming at V came to 1 base and at J to 8 bases, leaving 10 bases not matched to a gene. CDR3 length: 16 amino acids. Germline lookup yields CDR1 SGHTA and CDR2 FQGNSA. The DNA for the CDR3 is TGTGCCAGCAGCTTAGTTGAAGCTAGCGGGCGGGATGAGCAGTTCTTC. Protein sequence: CASSLVEASGRDEQFF.

The rearrangement joins TRBV5-4 to TRBJ2-5; TRBD1 is a possible D gene (6 bases). CDR1 SGHNT and CDR2 YYREEE come from the germline V gene (reference sequence). The CDR3 sequence is 13 residues long. V lost 3 bases and J lost 5, with 11 bases in between. CDR3 amino acids: CASSSQGNETQYF. The DNA of the CDR3 is TGTGCCAGCAGCTCGCAGGGGAACGAGACCCAGTACTTC.

V and J are TRBV12-2 and TRBJ2-7; TRBD2, as called in the table, went unchecked against the DNA. TRBV12-2 is noted as a pseudogene. The CDR3 has 11 amino acids. CDR3 sequence: CASRLYYEQYF. As DNA, the CDR3 is TGTGCAAGTCGCTTATACTACGAGCAGTACTTC.

V is TRBV6-5 and J is TRBJ1-1; D is perhaps TRBD1 (5 bases). The CDR3 is 14 residues long. V was trimmed by 2 bases and J by 4 bases, leaving 11 bases between them. Germline V gives CDR1 MNHEY, CDR2 SVGAGI. The CDR3 protein is CASSYEGARTEAFF. The CDR3 DNA is TGTGCCAGCAGTTACGAAGGGGCGCGCACTGAAGCTTTCTTT.

This chain joins TRBV5-6 and TRBJ1-4; 7 positions agree with TRBD1. Trimming at V came to 0 bases and at J to 1 base, leaving 3 bases not matched to a gene. The CDR3 sequence is 16 residues long. Germline V CDR1 and CDR2: SGHDT, YYEEEE. In DNA, the CDR3 is TGTGCCAGCAGCTTGGGGCAGGGGGGAACTAATGAAAAACTGTTTTTT. It yields the protein CASSLGQGGTNEKLFF.

There are a few counts of this clone. The gene calls are TRBV11-3 and TRBJ2-7; no firm D call. The CDR3 runs to 13 residues. Germline V gene sequence: CDR1 SGHNT, CDR2 YENEEA. The V end was cut by 4 bases, the J end by 0 bases, with 7 bases between. The CDR3 here is CASSSTSSYEQYF. The CDR3 nucleotides are TGTGCCAGCAGCTCGACAAGCTCCTACGAGCAGTACTTC.

The DNA of the CDR3 is TGCGCCAGCAGTGAGGGACAGGCGGGAGGGAACAATCAGCCCCAGCATTTT. Amino acid sequence: CASSEGQAGGNNQPQHF. The chain uses TRBV10-1 and TRBJ1-5, with TRBD1 matching 7 bases. Germline CDR1 is WNHNN and CDR2 is SYGVQD (reference sequence). The CDR3 consists of 17 residues. After removal of 2 bases from V and 3 bases from J, the junction contained 10 bases not matched to a gene.

The chain recombines TRBV6-5 with TRBJ2-2, with D possibly matching TRBD2 (6 bases). Germline-derived CDR1 and CDR2 are MNHEY and SVGAGI. There are 11 residues in the CDR3. V gave up 6 bases and J gave up 7 bases, with 6 bases separating them. CDR3 DNA: TGTGCCAGCAGCGGGAGCGGGGAGCTGTTTTTT. This sequence encodes CASSGSGELFF.

This clone was seen once. V is TRBV29-1 and J is TRBJ1-1; D perhaps matches TRBD1 (6 bases). Trimming pared 7 bases from V and 1 base from J, leaving 16 bases between. Germline V gives CDR1 SQVTM, CDR2 ANQGSEA. This CDR3 comprises 14 residues. CDR3 in DNA: TGCAGCGCCAGGGGCGGCAGGGCGAACACTGAAGCTTTCTTT. Translated: CSARGGRANTEAFF.

The chain uses TRBV24-1 and TRBJ2-3, with 7 nucleotides matching TRBD1. Germline CDR1 KGHDR, CDR2 SFDVKD. The CDR3 consists of 14 residues. With 3 bases clipped from V and 4 bases from J, the junction kept 3 bases outside the gene matches. CDR3 amino acids: CATSDGTVSDTQYF. In DNA, the CDR3 is TGTGCCACCAGTGATGGGACAGTCTCAGATACGCAGTATTTT.